The 21 T cell receptor beta chains listed next were all sequenced from one sample in a study of spatial heterogeneity in lung cancer. The antigens for these receptors are not known. TCRdb processed the 5' RACE reads anew with MiXCR; each CDR3 protein has one entry. The data hold about 20,000 distinct CDR3 sequences, with around a sixth observed a single time. Time point specified: sample taken at primary tumor resection. Overall study results and limits: Mutation counts in tumors were tracked by counts of expanded intratumoral alpha and beta TCRs.

The sequencing used lung tumor tissue, collected at surgery. These TCRs come from a female donor with early-stage non-small cell lung cancer.

This clonotype was counted between two and nine times. DNA for the CDR3: TGTGCCAGCACCCTGGAGGGACGCGGGGCAGATACGCAGTATTTT. The encoded protein is CASTLEGRGADTQYF. The chain recombines TRBV12-3 or TRBV12-4 with TRBJ2-3; D perhaps matches TRBD2 (6 bases). Trimming took 7 bases from V and 4 from J, leaving 18 bases between them. This CDR3 is 15 amino acids long.

V gene TRBV3-1 combines with J gene TRBJ2-1; a possible D gene is TRBD2 (6 bases). The CDR3 covers 17 residues. Germline values: CDR1 LGHDT, CDR2 YNNKEL (reference sequence). Trimming removed 3 bases at V and 8 bases at J, with 23 bases between. CDR3 amino acids: CASSHRAGTSMGYEQFF. CDR3 in DNA: TGTGCCAGCAGCCACCGAGCCGGGACTTCAATGGGTTATGAGCAGTTCTTC.

This clonotype was counted a few times. The rearrangement joins TRBV7-2 to TRBJ2-1; 7 nucleotides align to TRBD2. The germline V gene encodes CDR1 SGHTA and CDR2 FQGNSA. The CDR3 extends over 16 amino acids. Unmatched junction bases numbered 8, after V lost 3 bases and J lost 3 bases. The CDR3 nucleotides read TGTGCCAGCAGCTTTAGTGGAACTAGCGACTACAATGAGCAGTTCTTC. Protein product: CASSFSGTSDYNEQFF.

This clonotype is judged medium-sized (0.01 to 0.1%). The J gene is TRBJ2-1, the V gene TRBV7-9, with 8 nucleotides matching TRBD1. Germline CDR1 reads SEHNR; CDR2 reads FQNEAQ (reference sequence). The CDR3 is made up of 15 amino acids. Germline trimming cut 5 bases from V and 5 bases from J; bases unmatched to any gene: 8. The CDR3 sequence: CASSLTGDGNNEQFF. The CDR3 DNA is TGTGCCAGCAGCCTGACAGGGGACGGTAACAATGAGCAGTTCTTC.

This clonotype was recorded only once. The chain links TRBV6-5 to TRBJ2-3; 14 bases fit TRBD2. This CDR3 spans 15 amino acids. J lost 9 bases, V lost 3 bases, and 5 bases had no gene match. Germline V CDR1 and CDR2: MNHEY, SVGAGI. The CDR3 here is CASSYGTSGSRTQYF. CDR3 nucleotides: TGTGCCAGCAGTTATGGGACTAGCGGGAGTCGGACGCAGTATTTT.

Ten or more counts support this clonotype. This chain uses TRBV20-1 with TRBJ2-7, with unresolved D. This CDR3 has 14 residues. V was pared by 0 bases and J by 2 bases, with 11 bases between. Germline values: CDR1 DFQATT, CDR2 SNEGSKA (reference sequence). DNA of the CDR3: TGCAGTGCTAGAGACGGTCGTGCCCCCTACGAGCAGTACTTC. This translates into CSARDGRAPYEQYF.

The chain links TRBV20-1 to TRBJ2-7; 7 bases line up with TRBD2. The CDR3 runs 15 residues. Trimming cost V 3 bases and J 2 bases; bases outside gene matches: 10. Germline-derived CDR1 and CDR2 are DFQATT and SNEGSKA (reference sequence). The CDR3 bases are TGCAGTGCTAGGAGCGGGGCAGTGGCTACCTACGAGCAGTACTTC. It codes for CSARSGAVATYEQYF.

This clonotype has a handful of counts. This chain links TRBV30 with TRBJ2-7; D may be TRBD1 or TRBD2 (5 bases each). Trimming removed 3 bases at V and 2 bases at J, with 8 bases between. There are 12 residues in the CDR3. From germline, CDR1 is GTSNPN and CDR2 SVGIG (reference sequence). CDR3 sequence: CAWSRGAYEQYF. DNA of the CDR3: TGTGCCTGGAGCAGAGGGGCCTACGAGCAGTACTTC.

The chain combines TRBV20-1 with TRBJ2-1; possible D gene TRBD2, 6 bases. V was clipped by 6 bases and J by 1 base, with 10 bases between them. CDR1 DFQATT and CDR2 SNEGSKA come from the germline V gene (reference sequence). The CDR3 is 13 residues long. CDR3 nucleotides: TGCAGTGCCGGGACTCCTTCCTACAATGAGCAGTTCTTC. Its translation: CSAGTPSYNEQFF.

This clonotype was seen ten or more times. The J gene is TRBJ2-3, the V gene TRBV6-4; D is unclear. Germline V CDR1 and CDR2: MRHNA, SNTAGT. The length of the CDR3 is 14 residues. Trimming cost V 6 bases and J 0 bases, with 10 bases left between them. The CDR3 is CASRQNPSTDTQYF. CDR3 in DNA: TGTGCCAGCAGACAGAATCCGAGCACAGATACGCAGTATTTT.

This clonotype was counted at least ten times. V is TRBV5-1 and J is TRBJ2-1; D may be TRBD1 or TRBD2 (6 bases each). The CDR3 totals 15 residues. Germline CDR1 is SGHRS and CDR2 is YFSETQ. V was pared by 2 bases and J by 12 bases, with 21 bases between. CDR3 in DNA: TGCGCCAGCAGCTTTTTTGGAACAAATGGAGGGGGGCAGTTCTTC. It is translated as CASSFFGTNGGGQFF.

This clonotype was counted ten times or more. This chain uses TRBV7-2 with TRBJ1-2, with TRBD1 as a possible D gene (5 bases). Trimming took 1 base from V and 2 from J, leaving 14 bases between them. Germline assignment: CDR1 SGHTA and CDR2 FQGNSA. This CDR3 is 16 amino acids long. The CDR3 loop is CASSLGPFGGNYGYTF. The DNA of the CDR3 is TGTGCCAGCAGCTTAGGCCCCTTCGGGGGAAACTATGGCTACACCTTC. Full variable domain (remainder filled in from reference TRBV7-2 and TRBJ1-2): GAGVSQSPSNKVTEKGKDVELRCDPISGHTALYWYRQSLGQGLEFLIYFQGNSAPDKSGLPSDRFSAERTGGSVSTLTIQRTQQEDSAVYLCASSLGPFGGNYGYTFGSGTRLTVV.

The rearrangement uses TRBV28 and TRBJ2-5, with TRBD1 as a possible D gene (6 bases). From germline, CDR1 is MDHEN and CDR2 SYDVKM. V lost 5 bases, J lost 3 bases, and 13 bases lay in between. The CDR3 has 14 amino acids. CDR3 bases: TGTGCCAGCAGTCCCTGGGACACAGAAGAGACCCAGTACTTC. Protein: CASSPWDTEETQYF.

This clonotype was seen more than once but under ten times. The rearrangement joins TRBV25-1 to TRBJ2-7, with no clear D. Germline CDR1 is MGHDK and CDR2 is SYGVNS. CDR3 size: 16 residues. V shed 1 base and J shed 5 bases, with 18 bases lying between them. The CDR3 spells CASSEFLSGVSDEQYF. In nucleotides, the CDR3 is TGTGCCAGCAGTGAATTTTTGTCAGGAGTCTCGGACGAGCAGTACTTC.

This chain connects TRBV14 to TRBJ2-1; 9 bases line up with TRBD2. The CDR3 totals 15 residues. V dropped 4 bases and J dropped 4; count of bases not matched to a gene: 5. The germline CDR1 and CDR2 sequences are SGHDN and FVKESK. The CDR3 loop reads CASSRFSGSYNEQFF. The DNA of the CDR3 is TGTGCCAGCAGCCGTTTTAGCGGGAGTTACAATGAGCAGTTCTTC.

This clonotype showed up many times. This rearrangement joins TRBV10-2 to TRBJ2-6, with unresolved D. Looked up from germline, CDR1 is WSHSY and CDR2 is SAAADI. The V gene lost 7 bases and the J gene lost 4 bases, with 8 bases spanning the gap. CDR3 size: 13 residues. The CDR3 spells CASTPPGANVLTF. In DNA form, the CDR3 reads TGCGCCAGCACCCCCCCCGGGGCCAACGTCCTGACTTTC.

The table lists this clonotype with many counts. The chain combines TRBV6-5 with TRBJ2-1; 9 bases map to TRBD2. CDR3 length equals 15 residues. Germline CDR1 MNHEY, CDR2 SVGAGI. Trimming took 6 bases from V and 3 from J; bases not matched to a gene: 6. CDR3 DNA sequence: TGTGCCAGCAGATCGGGACTAGCTTTCTACAATGAGCAGTTCTTC. It codes for CASRSGLAFYNEQFF.

This clonotype appeared many times. The V gene is TRBV5-1, the J gene TRBJ2-1, with a weak D call TRBD1 (5 bases). V lost 0 bases, J lost 8 bases, and 6 bases lay in between. CDR1 SGHRS and CDR2 YFSETQ come from the germline V gene. The CDR3 sequence is 12 residues long. CDR3 nucleotides: TGCGCCAGCAGCTTGGCCAGGGATGAGCAGTTCTTC. Protein sequence: CASSLARDEQFF.

This clonotype was seen only a few times. The chain joins TRBV5-6 to TRBJ2-1; D is undetermined. Germline CDR1 SGHDT, CDR2 YYEEEE. The CDR3 covers 12 residues. The V end lost 1 base, the J end lost 5 bases, and 4 bases lay between the germline ends. In DNA, the CDR3 is TGTGCCAGCAGCTTGAAGGACAATGAGCAGTTCTTC. Encoded protein: CASSLKDNEQFF.

This chain links TRBV9 with TRBJ2-1; TRBD2 matches 14 bases. CDR1 SGDLS and CDR2 YYNGEE come from the germline V gene. After removal of 1 base from V and 2 bases from J, the junction contained 5 bases not matched to a gene. The CDR3 sequence is 18 residues long. CDR3 loop: CASSVSMGLAGAYNEQFF. The CDR3 region has the DNA TGTGCCAGCAGCGTATCAATGGGACTAGCGGGAGCCTACAATGAGCAGTTCTTC.

This clonotype came up many times. The chain is built from TRBV20-1 and TRBJ2-3, with TRBD1 as a possible D gene (7 bases). Germline V gives CDR1 DFQATT, CDR2 SNEGSKA (reference sequence). V was trimmed by 5 bases and J by 5 bases, leaving 14 bases between them. The CDR3 is made up of 13 amino acids. The CDR3: CSAQGGEVDTQYF. The CDR3 coding sequence is TGCAGTGCTCAGGGGGGTGAGGTAGATACGCAGTATTTT.